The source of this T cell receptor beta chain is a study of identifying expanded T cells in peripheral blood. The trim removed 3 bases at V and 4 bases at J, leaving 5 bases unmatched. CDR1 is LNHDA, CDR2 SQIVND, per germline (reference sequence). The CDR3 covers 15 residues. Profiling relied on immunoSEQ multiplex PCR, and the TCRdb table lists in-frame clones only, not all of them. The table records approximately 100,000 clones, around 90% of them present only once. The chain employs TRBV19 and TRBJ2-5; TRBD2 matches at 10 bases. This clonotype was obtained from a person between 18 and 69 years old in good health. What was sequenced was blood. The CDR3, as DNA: TGTGCCAGTAGTATCTTCGGGACTAGCGTAGAGACCCAGTACTTC. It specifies CASSIFGTSVETQYF.